This record covers a single T cell receptor beta chain. The data derive from a study of radiation and T cells in renal cell carcinoma. Sequenced by immunoSEQ multiplex PCR; TCRdb stores in-frame clones only, minus some. The repertoire includes tens of thousands of clones, about 80% of them detected once, and about 30% sits in the top ten. Documented time point: blood 2 weeks post-SBRT. The treatment was: 15 Gy SBRT to primary tumor, nephrectomy 4 weeks later. Germline lookup yields CDR1 SGHVS and CDR2 FNYEAQ. This CDR3 spans 14 amino acids. Trimming took 6 bases from V and 0 from J, leaving 11 bases between them.

The receptor's source is a woman aged 70-85 years with renal cell carcinoma. The starting material was blood, obtained from a patient whose treatment included radiotherapy and nephrectomy. The V and J genes are TRBV7-6 and TRBJ2-5, with TRBD1 as a possible D gene (5 bases). The CDR3 here is CASSQGAHQETQYF. The CDR3 DNA reads as TGTGCCAGCAGTCAAGGGGCCCACCAAGAGACCCAGTACTTC.